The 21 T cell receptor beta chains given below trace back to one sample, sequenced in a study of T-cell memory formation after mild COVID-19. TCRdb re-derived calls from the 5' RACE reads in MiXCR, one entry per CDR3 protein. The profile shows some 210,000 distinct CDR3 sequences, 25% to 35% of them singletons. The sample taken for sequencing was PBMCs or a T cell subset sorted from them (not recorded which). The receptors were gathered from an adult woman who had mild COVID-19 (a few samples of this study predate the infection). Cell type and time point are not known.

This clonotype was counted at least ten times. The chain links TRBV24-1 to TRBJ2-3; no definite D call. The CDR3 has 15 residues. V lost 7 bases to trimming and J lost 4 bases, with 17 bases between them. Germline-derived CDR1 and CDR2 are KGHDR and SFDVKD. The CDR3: CATSPWGSSADTQYF. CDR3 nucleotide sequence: TGTGCCACCAGCCCGTGGGGAAGCAGCGCAGATACGCAGTATTTT.

As DNA, the CDR3 is TGCAGTGCAGCAACTAATGAAAAACTGTTTTTT. Protein sequence: CSAATNEKLFF. The genes are TRBV20-1 and TRBJ1-4; D unclear. The CDR3 has 11 residues. The V and J ends lost 6 bases and 0 bases respectively, with 2 bases between them. Germline CDR1 DFQATT, CDR2 SNEGSKA (reference sequence).

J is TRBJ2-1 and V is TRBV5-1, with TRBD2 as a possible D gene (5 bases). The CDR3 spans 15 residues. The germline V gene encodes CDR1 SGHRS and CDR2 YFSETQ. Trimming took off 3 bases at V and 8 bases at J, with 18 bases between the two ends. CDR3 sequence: CASSSASLRGDEQFF. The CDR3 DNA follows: TGCGCCAGCAGCTCGGCTAGCCTTAGAGGCGATGAGCAGTTCTTC.

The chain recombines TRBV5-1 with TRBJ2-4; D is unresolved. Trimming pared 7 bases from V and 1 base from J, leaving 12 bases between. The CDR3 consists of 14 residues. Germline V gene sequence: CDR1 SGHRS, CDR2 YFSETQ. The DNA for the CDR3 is TGCGCCAGCGGATCGGACGGGGCCAAAAACATTCAGTACTTC. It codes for CASGSDGAKNIQYF.

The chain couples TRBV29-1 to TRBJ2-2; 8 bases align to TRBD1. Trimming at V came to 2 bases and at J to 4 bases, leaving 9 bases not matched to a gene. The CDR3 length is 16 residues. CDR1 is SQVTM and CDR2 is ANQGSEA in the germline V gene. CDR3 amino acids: CSVERTDRVSTGELFF. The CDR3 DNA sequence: TGCAGCGTTGAACGGACGGACAGGGTGTCCACCGGGGAGCTGTTTTTT.

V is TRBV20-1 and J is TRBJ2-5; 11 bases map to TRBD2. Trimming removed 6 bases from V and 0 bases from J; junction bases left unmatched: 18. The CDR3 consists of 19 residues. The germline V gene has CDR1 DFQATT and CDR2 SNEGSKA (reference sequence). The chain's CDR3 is CSAVETAASGGLYQETQYF. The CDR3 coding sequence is TGCAGTGCAGTAGAGACGGCGGCTAGCGGGGGGTTGTACCAAGAGACCCAGTACTTC.

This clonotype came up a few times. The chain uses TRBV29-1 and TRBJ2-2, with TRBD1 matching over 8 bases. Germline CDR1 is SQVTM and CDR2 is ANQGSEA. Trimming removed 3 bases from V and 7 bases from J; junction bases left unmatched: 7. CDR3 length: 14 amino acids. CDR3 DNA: TGCAGCGTTGAGATGGACAGGGTTGGCGGGGAGCTGTTTTTT. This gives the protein CSVEMDRVGGELFF.

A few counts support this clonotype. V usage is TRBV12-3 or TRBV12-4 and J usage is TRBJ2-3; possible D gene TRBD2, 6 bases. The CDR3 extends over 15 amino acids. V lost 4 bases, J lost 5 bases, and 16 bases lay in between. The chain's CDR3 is CASSSSGAGRDTQYF. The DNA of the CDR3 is TGTGCCAGCAGTTCATCCGGGGCGGGGAGAGATACGCAGTATTTT.

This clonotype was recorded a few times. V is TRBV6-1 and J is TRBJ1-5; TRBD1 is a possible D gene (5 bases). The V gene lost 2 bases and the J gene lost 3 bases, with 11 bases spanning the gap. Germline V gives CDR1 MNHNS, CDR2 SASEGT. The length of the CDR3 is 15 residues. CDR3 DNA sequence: TGTGCCAGCAGTGAATTGGCAGGGACCAATCAGCCCCAGCATTTT. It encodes CASSELAGTNQPQHF.

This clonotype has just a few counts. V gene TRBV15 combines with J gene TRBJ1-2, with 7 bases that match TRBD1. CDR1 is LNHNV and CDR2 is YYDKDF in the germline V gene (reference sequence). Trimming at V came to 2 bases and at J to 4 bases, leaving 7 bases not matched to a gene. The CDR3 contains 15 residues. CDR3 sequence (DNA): TGTGCCACCAGCAGACAATCGGACAGGAGCTATGGCTACACCTTC. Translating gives CATSRQSDRSYGYTF.

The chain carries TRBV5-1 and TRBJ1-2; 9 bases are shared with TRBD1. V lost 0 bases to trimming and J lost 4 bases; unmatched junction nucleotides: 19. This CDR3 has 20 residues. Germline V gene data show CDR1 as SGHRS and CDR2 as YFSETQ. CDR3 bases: TGCGCCAGCAGCTTGGAGTCGGAACCGGACAGGGGAGAACTCTCCTATGGCTACACCTTC. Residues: CASSLESEPDRGELSYGYTF. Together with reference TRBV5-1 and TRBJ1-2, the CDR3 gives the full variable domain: KAGVTQTPRYLIKTRGQQVTLSCSPISGHRSVSWYQQTPGQGLQFLFEYFSETQRNKGNFPGRFSGRQFSNSRSEMNVSTLELGDSALYLCASSLESEPDRGELSYGYTFGSGTRLTVV.

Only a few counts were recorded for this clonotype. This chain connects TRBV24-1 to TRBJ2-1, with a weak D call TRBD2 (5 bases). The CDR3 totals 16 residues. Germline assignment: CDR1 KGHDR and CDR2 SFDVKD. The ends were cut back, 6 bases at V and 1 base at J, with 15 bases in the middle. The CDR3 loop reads CATSRKGARSYNEQFF. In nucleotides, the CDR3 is TGTGCCACCAGTAGGAAGGGAGCGAGGTCCTACAATGAGCAGTTCTTC.

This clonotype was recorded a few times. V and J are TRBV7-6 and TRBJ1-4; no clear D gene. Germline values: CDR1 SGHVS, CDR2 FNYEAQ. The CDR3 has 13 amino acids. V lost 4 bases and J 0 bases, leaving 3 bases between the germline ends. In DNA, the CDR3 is TGTGCCAGCAGCTCGTCAACTAATGAAAAACTGTTTTTT. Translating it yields CASSSSTNEKLFF.

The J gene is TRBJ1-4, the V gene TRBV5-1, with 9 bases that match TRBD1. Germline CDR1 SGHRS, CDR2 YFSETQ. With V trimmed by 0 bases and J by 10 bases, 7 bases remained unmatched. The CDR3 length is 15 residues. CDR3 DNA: TGCGCCAGCAGCTTGGACAGGGGGCAGGTGGGAAAACTGTTTTTT. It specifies CASSLDRGQVGKLFF.

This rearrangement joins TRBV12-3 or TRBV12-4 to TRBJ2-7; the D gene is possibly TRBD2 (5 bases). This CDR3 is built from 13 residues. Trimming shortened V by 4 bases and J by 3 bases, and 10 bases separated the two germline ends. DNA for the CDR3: TGTGCCAGCAGTTGGTTTGAGGGCTACGAGCAGTACTTC. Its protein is CASSWFEGYEQYF.

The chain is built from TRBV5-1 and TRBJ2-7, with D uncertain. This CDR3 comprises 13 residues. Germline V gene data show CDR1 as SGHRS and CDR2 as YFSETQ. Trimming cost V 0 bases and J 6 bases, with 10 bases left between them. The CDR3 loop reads CASSLEPWGEQYF. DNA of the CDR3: TGCGCCAGCAGCTTGGAACCATGGGGCGAGCAGTACTTC.

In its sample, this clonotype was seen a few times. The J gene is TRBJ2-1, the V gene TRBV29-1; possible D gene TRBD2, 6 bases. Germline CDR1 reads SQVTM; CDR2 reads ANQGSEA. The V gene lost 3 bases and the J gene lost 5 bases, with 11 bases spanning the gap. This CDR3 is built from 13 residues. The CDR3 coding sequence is TGCAGCGTTGAGGACTACCGCAACAATGAGCAGTTCTTC. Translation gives CSVEDYRNNEQFF.

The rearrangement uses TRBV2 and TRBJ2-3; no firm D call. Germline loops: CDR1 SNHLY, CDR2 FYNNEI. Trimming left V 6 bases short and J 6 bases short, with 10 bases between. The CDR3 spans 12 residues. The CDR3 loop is CASRRLDDTQYF. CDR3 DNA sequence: TGTGCCAGCAGGAGACTGGACGATACGCAGTATTTT.

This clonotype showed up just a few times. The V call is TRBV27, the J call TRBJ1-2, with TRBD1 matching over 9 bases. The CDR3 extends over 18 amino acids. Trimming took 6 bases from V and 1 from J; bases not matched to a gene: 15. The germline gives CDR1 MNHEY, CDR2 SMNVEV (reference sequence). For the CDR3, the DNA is TGTGCCAGCAGGCGAACCGGGACAGGGAAAAAAATTAACTATGGCTACACCTTC. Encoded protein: CASRRTGTGKKINYGYTF.

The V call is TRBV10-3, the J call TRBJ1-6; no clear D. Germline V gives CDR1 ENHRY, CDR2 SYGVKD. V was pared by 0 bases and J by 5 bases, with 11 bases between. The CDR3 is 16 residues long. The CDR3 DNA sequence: TGTGCCATCAGTGAGTCGTCCCAGATAGATAATTCACCCCTCCACTTT. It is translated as CAISESSQIDNSPLHF.

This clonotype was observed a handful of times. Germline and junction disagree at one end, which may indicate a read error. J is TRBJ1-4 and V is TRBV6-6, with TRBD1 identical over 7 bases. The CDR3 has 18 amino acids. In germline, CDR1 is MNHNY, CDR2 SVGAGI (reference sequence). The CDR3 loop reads CASSHSLQGTATNEKLFF. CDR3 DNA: TGTGCCAGCAGTCACTCCCTACAGGGGACAGCAACTAATGAAAAACTGTTTTTT.